These 8 T cell receptor beta chains came from one sample sequenced in a study of T cells expressing NK-cell markers. No DNA is given; TCRdb re-called the 5' RACE reads and lists each CDR3 protein once. The sample has under 500,000 distinct CDR3 sequences; the top ten hold about 7.3%. The specimen sequenced was blood T cells: a sorted CD56 or NKG2C T cell subset, CD4+ or CD8+ T cells, or bulk PBMC T cells (not recorded which). The source is a woman between 18 and 70 years old in good health.

V usage is TRBV6-1 and J usage is TRBJ2-1; TCRdb lists TRBD1, though no DNA is available to test this call. The CDR3 is 14 amino acids. Germline values: CDR1 MNHNS, CDR2 SASEGT. The CDR3 loop reads CATNRDRGLNEQFF.

J is TRBJ2-7 and V is TRBV7-9; TCRdb calls TRBD2, which cannot be checked without DNA. Germline CDR1 and CDR2: SEHNR and FQNEAQ (reference sequence). The CDR3 runs to 15 residues. CDR3 region: CASRASAGVGYEQYF.

The V gene is TRBV5-4, the J gene TRBJ2-7; without DNA, the TCRdb call of TRBD2 cannot be checked. CDR1 is SGHNT, CDR2 YYREEE, per germline (reference sequence). The CDR3 spans 15 residues. The CDR3 sequence: CASSSTGTREHEQYF.

The chain couples TRBV7-2 to TRBJ1-3. The CDR3 totals 11 residues. The V gene's germline CDR1 is SGHTA and CDR2 FQGNSA. This CDR3 reads CASREGNTIYF.

This rearrangement joins TRBV10-3 to TRBJ1-4. CDR1 ENHRY and CDR2 SYGVKD come from the germline V gene. The length of the CDR3 is 15 residues. The CDR3 region is CAISFLAGTNEKLFF.

The V call is TRBV7-2, the J call TRBJ2-7; the TCRdb call, TRBD1, lacks DNA for checking. The CDR3 is 13 amino acids. The germline gives CDR1 SGHTA, CDR2 FQGNSA. The CDR3 spells CASRAGRANEQYF.

The chain links TRBV6-1 to TRBJ2-7; TCRdb calls TRBD2, which cannot be checked without DNA. CDR3 length equals 15 residues. Looked up from germline, CDR1 is MNHNS and CDR2 is SASEGT. The CDR3 spells CASSPGTSGTYEQYF.

The chain uses TRBV7-8 and TRBJ2-7; without DNA, the TCRdb call of TRBD1 cannot be checked. The CDR3 is 17 residues long. The germline V gene encodes CDR1 SGHVS and CDR2 FQNEAQ. The chain's CDR3 is CASSLTGTGGLWYEQYF.